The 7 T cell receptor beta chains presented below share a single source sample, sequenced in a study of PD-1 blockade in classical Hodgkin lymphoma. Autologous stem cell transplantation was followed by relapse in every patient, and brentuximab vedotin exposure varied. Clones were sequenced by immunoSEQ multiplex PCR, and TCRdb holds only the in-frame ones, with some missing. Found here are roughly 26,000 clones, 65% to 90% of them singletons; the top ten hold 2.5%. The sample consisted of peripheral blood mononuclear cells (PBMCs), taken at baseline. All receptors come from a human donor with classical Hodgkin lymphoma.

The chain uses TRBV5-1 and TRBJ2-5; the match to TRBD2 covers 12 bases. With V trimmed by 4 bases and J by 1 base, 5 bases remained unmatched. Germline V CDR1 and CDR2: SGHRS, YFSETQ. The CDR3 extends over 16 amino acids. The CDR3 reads CASSLPSGGGQETQYF. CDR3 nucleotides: TGCGCCAGCAGCCTCCCTAGCGGGGGGGGCCAAGAGACCCAGTACTTC.

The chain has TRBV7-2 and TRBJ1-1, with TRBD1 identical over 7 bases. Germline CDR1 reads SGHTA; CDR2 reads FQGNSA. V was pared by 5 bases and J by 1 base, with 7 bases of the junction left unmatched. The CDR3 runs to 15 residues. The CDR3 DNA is TGTGCCAGCAGCAGAGCCGGGACAGCGAACACTGAAGCTTTCTTT. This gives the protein CASSRAGTANTEAFF.

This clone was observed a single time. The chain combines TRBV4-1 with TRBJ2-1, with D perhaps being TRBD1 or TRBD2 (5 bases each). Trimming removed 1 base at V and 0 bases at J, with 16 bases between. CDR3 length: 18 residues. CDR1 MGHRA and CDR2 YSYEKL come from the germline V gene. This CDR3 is CASSQVVGRGVSYNEQFF. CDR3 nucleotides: TGCGCCAGCAGCCAAGTAGTAGGACGAGGGGTCTCCTACAATGAGCAGTTCTTC.

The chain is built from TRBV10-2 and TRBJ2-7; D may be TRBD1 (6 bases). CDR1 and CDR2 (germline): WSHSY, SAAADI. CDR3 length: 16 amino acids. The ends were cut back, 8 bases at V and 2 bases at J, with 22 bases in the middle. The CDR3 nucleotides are TGCGCCAGCCAGCTCCCGACGGGACACCGACCCTACGAGCAGTACTTC. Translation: CASQLPTGHRPYEQYF.

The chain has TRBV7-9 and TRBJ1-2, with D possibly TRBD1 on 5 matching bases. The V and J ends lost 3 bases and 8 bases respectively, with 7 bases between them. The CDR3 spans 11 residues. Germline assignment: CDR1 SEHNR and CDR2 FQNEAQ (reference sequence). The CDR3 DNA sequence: TGTGCCAGCAGCTTCAGGGAGGGCTACACCTTC. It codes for CASSFREGYTF.

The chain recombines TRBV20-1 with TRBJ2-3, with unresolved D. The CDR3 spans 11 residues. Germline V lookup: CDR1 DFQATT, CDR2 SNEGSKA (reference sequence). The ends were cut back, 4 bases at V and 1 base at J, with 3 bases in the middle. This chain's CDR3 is CSAIGTDTQYF. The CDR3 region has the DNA TGCAGTGCTATAGGCACAGATACGCAGTATTTT.

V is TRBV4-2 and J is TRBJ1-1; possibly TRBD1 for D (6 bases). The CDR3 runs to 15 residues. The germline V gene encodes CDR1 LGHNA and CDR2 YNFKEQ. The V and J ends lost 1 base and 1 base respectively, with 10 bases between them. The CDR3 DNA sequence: TGTGCCAGCAGCCAAGTAAAGGGGGGGAACACTGAAGCTTTCTTT. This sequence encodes CASSQVKGGNTEAFF.